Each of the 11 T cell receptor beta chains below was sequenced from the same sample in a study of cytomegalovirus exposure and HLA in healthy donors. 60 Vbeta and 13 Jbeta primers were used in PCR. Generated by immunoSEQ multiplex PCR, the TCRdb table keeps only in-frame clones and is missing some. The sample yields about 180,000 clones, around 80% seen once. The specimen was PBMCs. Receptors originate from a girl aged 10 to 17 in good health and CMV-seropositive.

Here the CDR3 DNA reads TGTGCCAGCAGCCAAGATCCGCGACAGGGGACGACTGAAGCTTTCTTT. This sequence encodes CASSQDPRQGTTEAFF. The genes are TRBV4-2 and TRBJ1-1, with 8 bases lining up with TRBD1. V lost 0 bases, J lost 5 bases, and 8 bases stayed unmatched. CDR1 is LGHNA, CDR2 YNFKEQ, per germline. This CDR3 has 16 amino acids.

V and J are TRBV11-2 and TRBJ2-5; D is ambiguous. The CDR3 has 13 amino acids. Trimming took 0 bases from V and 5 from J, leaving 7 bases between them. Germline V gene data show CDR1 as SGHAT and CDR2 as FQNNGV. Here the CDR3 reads CASSLDFLETQYF. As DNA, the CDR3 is TGTGCCAGCAGCTTAGATTTCTTGGAGACCCAGTACTTC.

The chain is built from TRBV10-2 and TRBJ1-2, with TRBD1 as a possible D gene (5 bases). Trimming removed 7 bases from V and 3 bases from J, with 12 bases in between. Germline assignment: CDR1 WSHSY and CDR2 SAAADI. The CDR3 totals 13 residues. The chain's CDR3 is CASTQQADYGYTF. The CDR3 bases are TGCGCCAGCACCCAACAGGCGGACTATGGCTACACCTTC.

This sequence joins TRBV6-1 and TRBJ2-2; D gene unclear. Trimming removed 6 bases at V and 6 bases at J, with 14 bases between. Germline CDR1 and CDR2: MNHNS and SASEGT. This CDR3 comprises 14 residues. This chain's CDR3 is CASSLGPTPGELFF. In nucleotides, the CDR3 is TGTGCCAGCAGCCTGGGCCCTACCCCCGGGGAGCTGTTTTTT.

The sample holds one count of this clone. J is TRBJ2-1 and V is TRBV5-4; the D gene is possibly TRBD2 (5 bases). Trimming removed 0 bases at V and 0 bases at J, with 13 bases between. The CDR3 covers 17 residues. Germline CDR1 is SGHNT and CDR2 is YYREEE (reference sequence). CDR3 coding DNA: TGTGCCAGCAGCTTGGGGGCCAACACTAGCTCCTACAATGAGCAGTTCTTC. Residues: CASSLGANTSSYNEQFF.

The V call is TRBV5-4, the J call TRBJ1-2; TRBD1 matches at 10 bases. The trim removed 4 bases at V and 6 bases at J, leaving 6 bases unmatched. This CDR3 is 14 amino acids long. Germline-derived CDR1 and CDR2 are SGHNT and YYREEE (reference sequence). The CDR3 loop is CASSTETGGDGYTF. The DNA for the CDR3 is TGTGCCAGCAGCACAGAGACAGGGGGCGATGGCTACACCTTC.

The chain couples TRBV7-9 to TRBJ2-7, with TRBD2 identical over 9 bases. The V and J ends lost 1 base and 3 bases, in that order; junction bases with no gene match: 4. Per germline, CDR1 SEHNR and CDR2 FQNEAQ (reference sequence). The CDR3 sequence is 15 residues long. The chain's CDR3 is CASSLGVAGVYEQYF. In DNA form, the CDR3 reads TGTGCCAGCAGCTTAGGCGTAGCGGGAGTCTACGAGCAGTACTTC.

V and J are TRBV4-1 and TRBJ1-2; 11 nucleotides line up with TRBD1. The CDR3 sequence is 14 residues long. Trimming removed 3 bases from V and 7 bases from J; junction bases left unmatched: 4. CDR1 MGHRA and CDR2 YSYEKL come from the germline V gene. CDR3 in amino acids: CASSHPGQGGGYTF. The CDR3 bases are TGCGCCAGCAGCCACCCGGGACAGGGGGGTGGCTACACCTTC.

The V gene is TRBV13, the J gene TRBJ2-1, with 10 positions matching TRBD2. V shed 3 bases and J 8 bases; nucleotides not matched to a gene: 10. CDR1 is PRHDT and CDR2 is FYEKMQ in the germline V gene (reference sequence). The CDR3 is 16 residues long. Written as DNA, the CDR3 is TGTGCCAGCAGCTTCGGCGGGCTAGCGGGAGTCTATGAGCAGTTCTTC. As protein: CASSFGGLAGVYEQFF.

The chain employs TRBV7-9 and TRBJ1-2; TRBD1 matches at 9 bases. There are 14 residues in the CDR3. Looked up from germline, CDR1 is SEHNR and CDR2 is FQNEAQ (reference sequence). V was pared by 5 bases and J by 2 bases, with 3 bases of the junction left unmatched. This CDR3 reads CASSGDRVNYGYTF. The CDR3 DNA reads TGTGCCAGCAGCGGGGACAGGGTGAACTATGGCTACACCTTC. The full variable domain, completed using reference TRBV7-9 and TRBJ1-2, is DTGVSQNPRHKITKRGQNVTFRCDPISEHNRLYWYRQTLGQGPEFLTYFQNEAQLEKSRLLSDRFSAERPKGSFSTLEIQRTEQGDSAMYLCASSGDRVNYGYTFGSGTRLTVV.

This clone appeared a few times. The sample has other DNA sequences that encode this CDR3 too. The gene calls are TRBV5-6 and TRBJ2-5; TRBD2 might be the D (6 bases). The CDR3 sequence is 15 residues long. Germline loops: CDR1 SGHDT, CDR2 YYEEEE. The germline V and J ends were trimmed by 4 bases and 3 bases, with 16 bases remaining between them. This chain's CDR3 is CASSPPGGREETQYF. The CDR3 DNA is TGTGCCAGCAGCCCGCCCGGGGGTCGCGAAGAGACCCAGTACTTC.